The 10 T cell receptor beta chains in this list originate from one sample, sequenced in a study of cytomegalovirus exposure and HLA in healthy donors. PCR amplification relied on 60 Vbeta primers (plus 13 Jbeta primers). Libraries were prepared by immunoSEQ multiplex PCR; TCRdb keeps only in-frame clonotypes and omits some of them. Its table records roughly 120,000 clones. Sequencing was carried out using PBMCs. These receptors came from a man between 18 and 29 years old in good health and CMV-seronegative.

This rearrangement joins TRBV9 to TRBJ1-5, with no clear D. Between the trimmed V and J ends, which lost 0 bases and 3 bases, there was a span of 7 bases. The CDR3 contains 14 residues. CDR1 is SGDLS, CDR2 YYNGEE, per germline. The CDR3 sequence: CASSVGSVNQPQHF. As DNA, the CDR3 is TGTGCCAGCAGCGTAGGGTCGGTCAATCAGCCCCAGCATTTT.

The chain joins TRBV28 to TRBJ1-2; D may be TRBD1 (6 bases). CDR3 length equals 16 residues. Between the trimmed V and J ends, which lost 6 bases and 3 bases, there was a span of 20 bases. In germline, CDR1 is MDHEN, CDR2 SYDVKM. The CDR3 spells CASREGRGRWDYGYTF. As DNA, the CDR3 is TGTGCCAGCAGGGAAGGCAGGGGCCGGTGGGACTATGGCTACACCTTC.

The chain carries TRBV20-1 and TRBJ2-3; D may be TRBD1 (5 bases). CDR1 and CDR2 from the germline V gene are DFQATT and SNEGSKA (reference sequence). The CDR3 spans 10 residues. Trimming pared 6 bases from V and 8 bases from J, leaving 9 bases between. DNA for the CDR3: TGCAGTGCAACAGGACCTACGCAGTATTTT. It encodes CSATGPTQYF.

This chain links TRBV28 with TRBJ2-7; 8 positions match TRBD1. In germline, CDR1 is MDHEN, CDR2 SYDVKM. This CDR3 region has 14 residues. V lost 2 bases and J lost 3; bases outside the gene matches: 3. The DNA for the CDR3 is TGTGCCAGCAGTTTAGCAGGGGGCGGCTACGAGCAGTACTTC. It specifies CASSLAGGGYEQYF.

Here the CDR3 DNA reads TGTGCCAGCAGCGTAGGCGGGGGTTCTGAAAAACTGTTTTTT. Translating it yields CASSVGGGSEKLFF. This chain uses TRBV9 with TRBJ1-4; D is perhaps TRBD1 (5 bases). The CDR3 spans 14 residues. The germline V and J ends were trimmed by 0 bases and 7 bases, with 10 bases remaining between them. Germline V gives CDR1 SGDLS, CDR2 YYNGEE. Together with reference TRBV9 and TRBJ1-4, the CDR3 gives the full variable domain: DSGVTQTPKHLITATGQRVTLRCSPRSGDLSVYWYQQSLDQGLQFLIQYYNGEERAKGNILERFSAQQFPDLHSELNLSSLELGDSALYFCASSVGGGSEKLFFGSGTQLSVL.

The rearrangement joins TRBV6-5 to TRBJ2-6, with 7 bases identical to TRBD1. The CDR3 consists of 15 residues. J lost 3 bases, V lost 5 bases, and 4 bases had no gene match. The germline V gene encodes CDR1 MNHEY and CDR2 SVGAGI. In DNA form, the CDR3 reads TGTGCCAGCAGTAACAGGGGAGATGGGGCCAACGTCCTGACTTTC. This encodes CASSNRGDGANVLTF.

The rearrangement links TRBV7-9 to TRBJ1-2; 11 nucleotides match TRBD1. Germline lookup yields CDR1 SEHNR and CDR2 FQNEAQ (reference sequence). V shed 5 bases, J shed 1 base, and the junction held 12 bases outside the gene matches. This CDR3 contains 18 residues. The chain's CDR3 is CASSPWTGGILDNYGYTF. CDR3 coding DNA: TGTGCCAGCAGCCCTTGGACAGGGGGCATCCTAGATAACTATGGCTACACCTTC.

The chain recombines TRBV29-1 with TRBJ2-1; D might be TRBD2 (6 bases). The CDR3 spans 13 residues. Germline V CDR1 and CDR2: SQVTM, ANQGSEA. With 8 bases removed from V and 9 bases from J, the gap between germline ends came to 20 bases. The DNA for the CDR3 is TGCAGCCTACTCAGGCGTCTGGGGGGTGAGCAGTTCTTC. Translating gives CSLLRRLGGEQFF.

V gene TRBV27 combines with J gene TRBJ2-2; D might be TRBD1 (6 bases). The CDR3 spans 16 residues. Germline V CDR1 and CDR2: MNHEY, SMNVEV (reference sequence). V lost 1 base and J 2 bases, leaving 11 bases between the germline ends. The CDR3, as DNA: TGTGCCAGCAGTTTATGGGCACAGGGTAACACCGGGGAGCTGTTTTTT. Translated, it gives CASSLWAQGNTGELFF.

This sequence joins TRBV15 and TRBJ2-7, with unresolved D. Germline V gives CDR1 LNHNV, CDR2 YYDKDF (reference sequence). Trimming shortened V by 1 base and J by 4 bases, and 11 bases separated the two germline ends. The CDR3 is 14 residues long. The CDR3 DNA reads TGTGCCACCAGCAGAGGGGCTATCCCTTACGAGCAGTACTTC. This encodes CATSRGAIPYEQYF.